This entry concerns a single T cell receptor (beta chain). There are 12 residues in the CDR3. TCRdb's table, derived via immunoSEQ multiplex PCR, lists solely in-frame clones and lacks some. The sample lists some 140,000 clones, about 85% occurring once. This specimen comes from a study of control samples from healthy donors and cancer patients. The gene calls are TRBV21-1 and TRBJ2-7; TRBD1, as called in the table, went unchecked against the DNA. TRBV21-1 corresponds to a pseudogene. The sequence derives from a woman in her twenties or thirties in good health. Source material: blood. The CDR3 protein is CASSKGSQEQYF. The CDR3 nucleotides are TGTGCCAGCAGCAAAGGATCACAGGAGCAGTACTTC.